This TCR beta chain comes out of a study of T cells in Graves' hyperthyroidism and ophthalmopathy. At the level of the study: It was at initial diagnosis, before any treatment, that peripheral blood was collected.

TCR beta CDR3 regions were amplified from RNA transcripts. An initial round of RT-PCR targeting the TCR CDR3 relied on the HTBI primer set. TCRdb reprocessed the multiplex PCR reads via MiXCR and lists one record per CDR3 protein. The sample yields 500,000 to 650,000 distinct CDR3 sequences, 11% to 15% seen once. This clonotype turned up a few times. No antigen is known for it. With 2 bases removed from V and 0 bases from J, the gap between germline ends came to 11 bases. Germline-derived CDR1 and CDR2 are MNHEY and SMNVEV (reference sequence). The CDR3 consists of 16 residues. Study observations and caveats: Peripheral blood also featured most of the thyroid clonotypes expanded above 0.001.

In patients aged 18 to 65, hyperthyroidism was newly diagnosed, with duration under 2 months. The material sequenced was blood. This clonotype was obtained from a woman between 40 and 55 years old with Graves' hyperthyroidism. This rearrangement joins TRBV27 to TRBJ2-1; D gene uncertain. CDR3 protein: CASSLGVGNSYNEQFF. CDR3 in DNA: TGTGCCAGCAGTTTAGGAGTAGGGAACTCCTACAATGAGCAGTTCTTC.